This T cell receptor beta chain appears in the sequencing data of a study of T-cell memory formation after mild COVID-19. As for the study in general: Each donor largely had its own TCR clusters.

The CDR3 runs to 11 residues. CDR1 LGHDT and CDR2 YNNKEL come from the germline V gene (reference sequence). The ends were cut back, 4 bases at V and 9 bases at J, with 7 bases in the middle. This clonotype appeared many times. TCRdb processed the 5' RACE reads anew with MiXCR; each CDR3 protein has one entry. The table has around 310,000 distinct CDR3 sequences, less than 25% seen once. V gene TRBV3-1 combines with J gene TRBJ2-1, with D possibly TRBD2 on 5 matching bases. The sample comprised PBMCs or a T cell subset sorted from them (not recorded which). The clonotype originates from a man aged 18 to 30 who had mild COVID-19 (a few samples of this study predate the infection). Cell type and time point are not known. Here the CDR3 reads CASSREGEQFF. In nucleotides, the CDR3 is TGTGCCAGCAGCCGCGAGGGTGAGCAGTTCTTC.